These 20 T cell receptor beta chains share one sample of origin, sequenced in a study of OX40 agonist ivuxolimab in advanced cancers. Clones were read by immunoSEQ multiplex PCR, and TCRdb kept only the in-frame ones, dropping some. There are tens of thousands of clones in the sample; 70% to 85% occur only once, and 0.9% to 1.4% lies in the top ten. Material: CD4+ or CD8+ T cells sorted from blood, obtained in a trial of the OX40 agonist ivuxolimab. These receptors all come from an adult with an advanced solid tumor such as melanoma, head and neck, liver or kidney cancer.

The rearrangement links TRBV7-9 to TRBJ1-2; D ambiguous. The germline V gene encodes CDR1 SEHNR and CDR2 FQNEAQ (reference sequence). The V end lost 8 bases, the J end lost 1 base, and 11 bases lay between the germline ends. The CDR3 covers 13 residues. CDR3 sequence: CASEIADNYGYTF. CDR3 coding DNA: TGTGCCAGCGAGATAGCCGATAACTATGGCTACACCTTC.

This clone was seen a single time. The chain links TRBV21-1 to TRBJ2-6; no check of the table's D call, TRBD1, against the DNA was made. TRBV21-1 is marked as a pseudogene. The CDR3 has 19 residues. The CDR3 coding sequence is TGTGCCAGCAGCACCCATCCGGGACAGGGAATTAAGGGGGCCAACGTCCTGACTTTC. Translating gives CASSTHPGQGIKGANVLTF.

The chain couples TRBV14 to TRBJ1-6; tentatively, D is TRBD1 (5 bases). V lost 5 bases to trimming and J lost 8 bases, with 13 bases between them. Germline CDR1 and CDR2: SGHDN and FVKESK. The CDR3 runs 14 residues. The CDR3 loop reads CASSARSGYSPLHF. Here the CDR3 DNA reads TGTGCCAGCAGCGCCCGGTCAGGGTATTCACCCCTCCACTTT.

The gene calls are TRBV7-9 and TRBJ1-6; D call uncertain. The germline V gene has CDR1 SEHNR and CDR2 FQNEAQ (reference sequence). The CDR3 loop spans 14 amino acids. The V gene lost 5 bases and the J gene lost 6 bases, with 11 bases spanning the gap. CDR3 coding DNA: TGTGCCAGCAGCCCCGGACCCCCTAATTCACCCCTCCACTTT. Protein product: CASSPGPPNSPLHF.

The chain joins TRBV27 to TRBJ2-5, with D possibly called TRBD1 or TRBD2 (5 bases each). This CDR3 comprises 13 residues. From germline, CDR1 is MNHEY and CDR2 SMNVEV (reference sequence). Trimming took 3 bases from V and 11 from J, leaving 16 bases between them. The CDR3 protein is CASSFYALGEQYF. CDR3 nucleotide sequence: TGTGCCAGCAGTTTCTACGCCCTGGGGGAGCAGTACTTC.

The genes are TRBV5-5 and TRBJ1-1, with no clear D. This CDR3 has 14 amino acids. V shed 0 bases and J shed 3 bases, with 9 bases lying between them. Germline values: CDR1 SGHKS, CDR2 YYEKEE (reference sequence). The CDR3, as DNA: TGTGCCAGCAGCTTGGGCAGGAAAGACACTGAAGCTTTCTTT. Translating gives CASSLGRKDTEAFF.

The rearrangement joins TRBV6-5 to TRBJ1-5; D not resolved. In germline, CDR1 is MNHEY, CDR2 SVGAGI. This CDR3 contains 15 residues. Trimming cost V 6 bases and J 4 bases, with 16 bases left between them. In DNA form, the CDR3 reads TGTGCCAGCAGGCAACAAGGGAGTGGTAATCAGCCCCAGCATTTT. As protein: CASRQQGSGNQPQHF.

V usage is TRBV2 and J usage is TRBJ1-3, with D hard to call. V shed 8 bases and J shed 0 bases, with 8 bases lying between them. Looked up from germline, CDR1 is SNHLY and CDR2 is FYNNEI. The CDR3 covers 13 residues. CDR3 loop: CASSPVSGNTIYF. The CDR3, as DNA: TGTGCCAGCTCCCCAGTCTCTGGAAACACCATATATTTT.

The CDR3 DNA sequence: TGTGCCAGCAGGAAGGGGACTAGCGGGGGGGCACACAATGAGCAGTTCTTC. Amino acids: CASRKGTSGGAHNEQFF. V usage is TRBV7-2 and J usage is TRBJ2-1, with 16 bases identical to TRBD2. The CDR3 is 17 amino acids. V shed 6 bases and J 5 bases; nucleotides not matched to a gene: 7. Germline V gene sequence: CDR1 SGHTA, CDR2 FQGNSA.

This clone was observed once. The V call is TRBV29-1, the J call TRBJ1-4; 11 positions agree with TRBD1. Germline V gives CDR1 SQVTM, CDR2 ANQGSEA. The trim removed 5 bases at V and 3 bases at J, leaving 2 bases unmatched. The CDR3 contains 14 residues. This chain's CDR3 is CSVTGQGANEKLFF. Written as DNA, the CDR3 is TGCAGCGTTACGGGACAGGGGGCTAATGAAAAACTGTTTTTT.

The chain recombines TRBV7-4 with TRBJ2-4; TRBD1 aligns across 7 bases. From germline, CDR1 is SGHVT and CDR2 SQSDAQ. The ends lost 3 bases at V and 13 bases at J; junction bases unmatched: 6. The CDR3 loop spans 12 amino acids. CDR3 loop: CASSFPTGKQYF. The CDR3 bases are TGTGCCAGCAGCTTCCCGACAGGGAAGCAGTACTTC.

This clone was seen repeatedly, ten times or more. The rearrangement links TRBV7-2 to TRBJ1-5, with 7 bases that match TRBD1. The CDR3 covers 16 residues. Per germline, CDR1 SGHTA and CDR2 FQGNSA. The junction had 6 bases not matched to a gene; V was cut back by 3 bases and J by 1 base. CDR3: CASSFTGAWSNQPQHF. The CDR3 DNA is TGTGCCAGCAGCTTCACAGGGGCGTGGAGCAATCAGCCCCAGCATTTT.

V usage is TRBV20-1 and J usage is TRBJ2-2, with D possibly matching TRBD2 (6 bases). Germline-derived CDR1 and CDR2 are DFQATT and SNEGSKA (reference sequence). The CDR3 consists of 11 residues. Trimming took off 6 bases at V and 5 bases at J, with 7 bases between the two ends. This chain's CDR3 is CSARGTGELFF. CDR3 nucleotides: TGCAGTGCCCGGGGGACCGGGGAGCTGTTTTTT.

The chain combines TRBV7-2 with TRBJ1-2; D might be TRBD1 (5 bases). Germline loops: CDR1 SGHTA, CDR2 FQGNSA. V was cut by 2 bases and J by 4 bases, with 8 bases left in between. The CDR3 is 13 residues long. The CDR3 nucleotides read TGTGCCAGCAGCTTAAGTGGGGCCTATGGCTACACCTTC. Translating it yields CASSLSGAYGYTF.

V and J are TRBV5-1 and TRBJ1-2; 7 bases match TRBD1. Germline V gene data show CDR1 as SGHRS and CDR2 as YFSETQ. The CDR3 consists of 18 residues. With V trimmed by 4 bases and J by 2 bases, 17 bases remained unmatched. DNA for the CDR3: TGCGCCAGCAGCCCGAACCGGGACAGCCAAGGAGCGAACTATGGCTACACCTTC. Residues: CASSPNRDSQGANYGYTF.

The chain recombines TRBV7-2 with TRBJ2-5; the D is unclear. The CDR3 is made up of 14 amino acids. The V end lost 1 base, the J end lost 1 base, and 7 bases lay between the germline ends. The germline gives CDR1 SGHTA, CDR2 FQGNSA. CDR3 sequence: CASSLGFLQETQYF. The CDR3, as DNA: TGTGCCAGCAGCTTAGGGTTTCTCCAAGAGACCCAGTACTTC.

This chain connects TRBV4-3 to TRBJ2-3, with TRBD2 matching over 10 bases. Trimming cost V 5 bases and J 4 bases; bases outside gene matches: 6. The germline gives CDR1 LGHNA, CDR2 YSLEER. CDR3 length: 15 residues. In nucleotides, the CDR3 is TGCGCCAGCAGCAGAGTAGCGGGGGGCCCAGATACGCAGTATTTT. Protein product: CASSRVAGGPDTQYF.

J is TRBJ1-3 and V is TRBV5-6, with 7 bases that match TRBD1. Germline values: CDR1 SGHDT, CDR2 YYEEEE. Germline trimming cut 3 bases from V and 4 bases from J; bases unmatched to any gene: 4. The CDR3 consists of 14 residues. The CDR3 protein is CASSYTGVGNTIYF. The CDR3 DNA is TGTGCCAGCAGCTATACAGGGGTCGGAAACACCATATATTTT.

The chain links TRBV9 to TRBJ2-1; 9 bases are shared with TRBD2. Germline values: CDR1 SGDLS, CDR2 YYNGEE. This CDR3 has 15 amino acids. V gave up 4 bases and J gave up 3 bases; unmatched junction bases: 5. The CDR3 coding sequence is TGTGCCAGCAGCAAAAGCGGGGGGAACTACAATGAGCAGTTCTTC. This encodes CASSKSGGNYNEQFF.

The chain employs TRBV5-1 and TRBJ2-3; no firm D call. The CDR3 consists of 15 residues. V was trimmed by 4 bases and J by 6 bases, leaving 18 bases between them. Germline lookup yields CDR1 SGHRS and CDR2 YFSETQ. This CDR3 reads CASSLGLTTLDTQYF. CDR3 DNA sequence: TGCGCCAGCAGCCTCGGGCTAACAACCCTCGATACGCAGTATTTT.